The 24 T cell receptor beta chains below all came from one sample that was sequenced in a study of cytomegalovirus exposure and HLA in healthy donors. This PCR relied on a set of 60 Vbeta primers and 13 Jbeta primers. The method was immunoSEQ multiplex PCR; TCRdb's version includes in-frame clones alone and lacks a portion of them. Here the sample spans about 160,000 clones, around 75% being singletons. Sequences were obtained from PBMCs. These receptors were taken from a man aged 18 to 29 in good health and CMV-seronegative.

There are a few counts of this clone. V gene TRBV10-1 combines with J gene TRBJ1-1, with a weak D call TRBD1 (5 bases). V lost 4 bases and J lost 2, with 14 bases in between. The length of the CDR3 is 15 residues. The germline V gene encodes CDR1 WNHNN and CDR2 SYGVQD (reference sequence). In DNA form, the CDR3 reads TGCGCCAGCAGTGGGCAGTCCGGGGGAAACACTGAAGCTTTCTTT. This codes for CASSGQSGGNTEAFF.

The V and J genes are TRBV2 and TRBJ1-2; tentative D call: TRBD1 (6 bases). This CDR3 comprises 12 residues. Germline V gene data show CDR1 as SNHLY and CDR2 as FYNNEI. Between the trimmed V and J ends, which lost 6 bases and 3 bases, there was a span of 8 bases. The CDR3 coding sequence is TGTGCCAGCAGGGGACACGACTATGGCTACACCTTC. Its translation is CASRGHDYGYTF.

The chain has TRBV4-3 and TRBJ1-1, with 12 bases matching TRBD1. The CDR3 runs to 13 residues. Germline CDR1 is LGHNA and CDR2 is YSLEER. V was pared by 5 bases and J by 14 bases, with 9 bases of the junction left unmatched. As DNA, the CDR3 is TGCGCCAGCAGCTCCGGGACAGGGGGCACCGTCTTCTTT. Its translation is CASSSGTGGTVFF.

The chain joins TRBV5-1 to TRBJ1-2, with 7 bases fitting TRBD1. The V gene's germline CDR1 is SGHRS and CDR2 YFSETQ. The CDR3 loop spans 12 amino acids. V shed 10 bases, J shed 3 bases, and the junction held 6 bases outside the gene matches. The CDR3 coding sequence is TGCGCCTCCAGGGGGGAAGACTATGGCTACACCTTC. This translates into CASRGEDYGYTF.

This chain connects TRBV7-8 to TRBJ1-5, with D perhaps TRBD1 (6 bases). V was clipped by 5 bases and J by 7 bases, with 15 bases between them. There are 14 residues in the CDR3. Per the germline V gene, CDR1 is SGHVS and CDR2 is FQNEAQ. CDR3 in DNA: TGTGCCAGCAGCGGTTACAGGGTCAACCAGCCCCAGCATTTT. Its translation: CASSGYRVNQPQHF.

The chain joins TRBV27 to TRBJ2-7; D call uncertain. Trimming removed 4 bases at V and 4 bases at J, with 8 bases between. The CDR3 is 12 residues long. CDR1 MNHEY and CDR2 SMNVEV come from the germline V gene (reference sequence). DNA of the CDR3: TGTGCCAGCAGTTCGACTGATTACGAGCAGTACTTC. Its translation: CASSSTDYEQYF.

The genes are TRBV6-5 and TRBJ2-2; D perhaps matches TRBD1 (5 bases). The CDR3 is made up of 14 amino acids. The germline V gene has CDR1 MNHEY and CDR2 SVGAGI. The V gene lost 6 bases and the J gene lost 4 bases, with 12 bases spanning the gap. The CDR3 region has the DNA TGTGCCAGCAGCCTGACAGTTCTCACCGGGGAGCTGTTTTTT. Its protein is CASSLTVLTGELFF.

This chain uses TRBV6-5 with TRBJ2-7; D possibly corresponds to TRBD1 (6 bases). Germline V gene data show CDR1 as MNHEY and CDR2 as SVGAGI. V lost 3 bases and J 1 base, leaving 13 bases between the germline ends. The CDR3 extends over 15 amino acids. The CDR3 sequence: CASSYVPDRSYEQYF. The CDR3 bases are TGTGCCAGCAGTTATGTTCCGGACAGATCCTACGAGCAGTACTTC.

This chain uses TRBV6-5 with TRBJ2-7, with TRBD2 as a possible D gene (6 bases). Germline assignment: CDR1 MNHEY and CDR2 SVGAGI. The germline V and J ends were trimmed by 8 bases and 0 bases, with 11 bases remaining between them. The CDR3 extends over 13 amino acids. For the CDR3, the DNA is TGTGCCAGCGGCACGGGGGACTCCTACGAGCAGTACTTC. As protein: CASGTGDSYEQYF.

V usage is TRBV6-5 and J usage is TRBJ1-1; D possibly corresponds to TRBD1 (6 bases). The V gene's germline CDR1 is MNHEY and CDR2 SVGAGI. The CDR3 contains 11 residues. With 6 bases removed from V and 7 bases from J, the gap between germline ends came to 9 bases. CDR3 residues: CASRGQSEAFF. CDR3 sequence (DNA): TGTGCCAGCAGGGGACAAAGTGAAGCTTTCTTT.

This clone has just a few counts. The rearrangement links TRBV28 to TRBJ2-5, with a weak D call TRBD2 (5 bases). Looked up from germline, CDR1 is MDHEN and CDR2 is SYDVKM. The CDR3 contains 15 residues. The V gene lost 3 bases and the J gene lost 5 bases, with 16 bases spanning the gap. This CDR3 reads CASSLGGLEWETQYF. CDR3 coding DNA: TGTGCCAGCAGTTTGGGCGGGTTAGAGTGGGAGACCCAGTACTTC.

The V and J genes are TRBV7-2 and TRBJ2-7; 10 nucleotides agree with TRBD1. Per the germline V gene, CDR1 is SGHTA and CDR2 is FQGNSA. Trimming took 5 bases from V and 3 from J; bases not matched to a gene: 7. The CDR3 spans 15 residues. This CDR3 reads CASSPGQGGVYEQYF. The CDR3 DNA reads TGTGCCAGCAGCCCCGGACAGGGGGGCGTCTACGAGCAGTACTTC.

The chain combines TRBV9 with TRBJ2-5; 10 bases agree with TRBD2. The CDR3 runs to 16 residues. Per the germline V gene, CDR1 is SGDLS and CDR2 is YYNGEE. After removal of 3 bases from V and 3 bases from J, the junction contained 8 bases not matched to a gene. This CDR3 reads CASSASGAGGEETQYF. The CDR3 DNA reads as TGTGCCAGCAGCGCTTCCGGAGCGGGAGGGGAAGAGACCCAGTACTTC.

The V and J genes are TRBV4-3 and TRBJ2-3, with 7 nucleotides matching TRBD2. There are 17 residues in the CDR3. The germline CDR1 and CDR2 sequences are LGHNA and YSLEER. Trimming at V came to 4 bases and at J to 3 bases, leaving 13 bases not matched to a gene. CDR3 in amino acids: CASSPGGPREATDTQYF. The CDR3, as DNA: TGCGCCAGCAGCCCCGGAGGTCCTCGGGAGGCGACAGATACGCAGTATTTT.

Turning to this clone: One end of the junction varies from germline; a read error may be responsible. The rearrangement uses TRBV7-9 and TRBJ1-4; 7 bases are shared with TRBD1. This CDR3 comprises 15 residues. Germline V lookup: CDR1 SEHNR, CDR2 FQNEAQ (reference sequence). The CDR3 is CSSSGQAATNEKLFF. DNA for the CDR3: TGTTCCAGCAGCGGACAGGCTGCAACTAATGAAAAACTGTTTTTT.

V and J are TRBV9 and TRBJ1-4; 8 bases match TRBD1. The CDR3 spans 14 residues. CDR1 and CDR2 (germline): SGDLS, YYNGEE. The V and J ends lost 8 bases and 4 bases, in that order; junction bases with no gene match: 7. The CDR3 is CARKTGAYNEKLFF. In nucleotides, the CDR3 is TGTGCCAGAAAGACAGGGGCTTATAATGAAAAACTGTTTTTT.

The chain has TRBV25-1 and TRBJ1-5; no clear D. Germline lookup yields CDR1 MGHDK and CDR2 SYGVNS. The CDR3 has 14 amino acids. Trimming removed 3 bases at V and 9 bases at J, with 15 bases between. The CDR3 DNA reads TGTGCCAGCAGTGATGTGGCTGGAGCCGGGCCCCAGCATTTT. Translated, it gives CASSDVAGAGPQHF.

CDR3 sequence reads: CASSRGQDPNYGYTF. The CDR3 bases are TGTGCCAGCAGTCGGGGACAGGACCCTAACTATGGCTACACCTTC. The chain has TRBV27 and TRBJ1-2, with 8 bases lining up with TRBD1. J lost 0 bases, V lost 5 bases, and 5 bases had no gene match. The CDR3 loop spans 15 amino acids. Germline V lookup: CDR1 MNHEY, CDR2 SMNVEV (reference sequence).

This chain joins TRBV7-9 and TRBJ1-1; TRBD1 is a possible D gene (6 bases). Looked up from germline, CDR1 is SEHNR and CDR2 is FQNEAQ (reference sequence). The ends were cut back, 2 bases at V and 3 bases at J, with 13 bases in the middle. CDR3 length equals 15 residues. For the CDR3, the DNA is TGTGCCAGCAGCTTATCGGGGCAGGGGCACACTGAAGCTTTCTTT. Translated, it gives CASSLSGQGHTEAFF.

Comments on this clone: Other DNA sequences in the same sample also yield this CDR3. V and J are TRBV9 and TRBJ2-7; 11 bases are a match to TRBD2. Germline trimming cut 3 bases from V and 6 bases from J; bases unmatched to any gene: 5. This CDR3 is built from 14 residues. Germline V lookup: CDR1 SGDLS, CDR2 YYNGEE. CDR3 bases: TGTGCCAGCAGCGCTACTAGCGGGAGTGGCGAGCAGTACTTC. Translating it yields CASSATSGSGEQYF.

The CDR3: CASSVGGDNEQFF. The CDR3 nucleotides are TGTGCCAGCAGCGTAGGGGGGGACAATGAGCAGTTCTTC. The chain recombines TRBV9 with TRBJ2-1; weak D call: TRBD2 (6 bases). In germline, CDR1 is SGDLS, CDR2 YYNGEE. V gave up 0 bases and J gave up 5 bases, with 6 bases separating them. CDR3 size: 13 residues.

This clone was seen a few times. The V and J genes are TRBV6-5 and TRBJ2-7; 7 bases agree with TRBD2. CDR1 is MNHEY and CDR2 is SVGAGI in the germline V gene. With 2 bases clipped from V and 6 bases from J, the junction kept 4 bases outside the gene matches. CDR3 length: 13 amino acids. The CDR3: CASSYNGGSEQYF. Written as DNA, the CDR3 is TGTGCCAGCAGTTACAACGGGGGGAGCGAGCAGTACTTC.

V gene TRBV4-1 combines with J gene TRBJ2-7; D may be TRBD1 (7 bases). This CDR3 has 16 amino acids. The ends were cut back, 0 bases at V and 6 bases at J, with 18 bases in the middle. The germline V gene has CDR1 MGHRA and CDR2 YSYEKL. The CDR3 coding sequence is TGCGCCAGCAGCCAAGAACAGGGGAAGGGGGGAAGCGAGCAGTACTTC. Amino acid sequence: CASSQEQGKGGSEQYF.

The chain joins TRBV15 to TRBJ2-6; the D is unclear. V was pared by 0 bases and J by 0 bases, with 6 bases between. CDR1 is LNHNV, CDR2 YYDKDF, per germline (reference sequence). CDR3 length equals 16 residues. The CDR3 DNA sequence: TGTGCCACCAGCAGAGATCGAGCCTCTGGGGCCAACGTCCTGACTTTC. Translating gives CATSRDRASGANVLTF. The variable domain in full, with the rest retrieved from reference TRBV15 and TRBJ2-6, is DAMVIQNPRYQVTQFGKPVTLSCSQTLNHNVMYWYQQKSSQAPKLLFHYYDKDFNNEADTPDNFQSRRPNTSFCFLDIRSPGLGDTAMYLCATSRDRASGANVLTFGAGSRLTVL.